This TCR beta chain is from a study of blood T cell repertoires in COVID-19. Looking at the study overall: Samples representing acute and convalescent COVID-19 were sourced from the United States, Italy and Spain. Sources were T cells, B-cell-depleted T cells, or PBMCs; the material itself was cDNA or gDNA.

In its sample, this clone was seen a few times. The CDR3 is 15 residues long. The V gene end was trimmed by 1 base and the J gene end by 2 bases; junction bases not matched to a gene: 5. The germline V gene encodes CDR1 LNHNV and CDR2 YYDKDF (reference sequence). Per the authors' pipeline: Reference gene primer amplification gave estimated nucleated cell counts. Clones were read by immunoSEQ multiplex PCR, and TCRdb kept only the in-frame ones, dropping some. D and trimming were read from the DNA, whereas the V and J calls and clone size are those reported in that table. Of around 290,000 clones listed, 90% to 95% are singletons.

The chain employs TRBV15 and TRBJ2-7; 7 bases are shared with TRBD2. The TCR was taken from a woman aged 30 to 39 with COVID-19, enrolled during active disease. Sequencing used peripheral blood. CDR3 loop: CATSRAGGGTYEQYF. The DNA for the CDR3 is TGTGCCACCAGCAGAGCGGGGGGAGGCACCTACGAGCAGTACTTC.